These 17 T cell receptor beta chains came from one sample sequenced in a study of cytomegalovirus exposure and HLA in healthy donors. Method: immunoSEQ multiplex PCR; TCRdb's copy keeps in-frame clones and lacks some. In the table there are 150,000 to 200,000 clones, about nine tenths of which are singletons. The sample comprised PBMCs. The receptors come from a young man in good health and CMV-seropositive.

This chain joins TRBV6-1 and TRBJ2-5, with a possible D match to TRBD1 (6 bases). The germline V gene has CDR1 MNHNS and CDR2 SASEGT. The CDR3 contains 15 residues. The germline V and J ends were trimmed by 2 bases and 0 bases, with 10 bases remaining between them. The CDR3 spells CASSELTGYQETQYF. CDR3 coding DNA: TGTGCCAGCAGTGAATTAACAGGGTACCAAGAGACCCAGTACTTC.

V gene TRBV9 combines with J gene TRBJ2-1; 8 bases map to TRBD2. Trimming cost V 3 bases and J 6 bases; bases outside gene matches: 11. The CDR3 is 16 amino acids. CDR1 is SGDLS and CDR2 is YYNGEE in the germline V gene. The CDR3 here is CASSEKGREGFNEQFF. CDR3 bases: TGTGCCAGCAGCGAAAAGGGTCGGGAGGGGTTCAATGAGCAGTTCTTC.

The chain has TRBV5-6 and TRBJ2-1; TRBD2 might be the D (6 bases). This CDR3 region has 15 residues. V lost 5 bases and J lost 4, with 16 bases in between. Germline assignment: CDR1 SGHDT and CDR2 YYEEEE. CDR3 amino acids: CASSQAGRSYNEQFF. In DNA, the CDR3 is TGTGCCAGCAGTCAGGCGGGGAGGTCTTACAATGAGCAGTTCTTC.

V and J are TRBV19 and TRBJ2-6; D may be TRBD1 (5 bases). V was cut by 9 bases and J by 4 bases, with 16 bases left in between. This CDR3 is 15 amino acids long. CDR1 LNHDA and CDR2 SQIVND come from the germline V gene (reference sequence). The CDR3 here is CASSYQGTGANVLTF. The DNA for the CDR3 is TGTGCCAGCAGTTATCAGGGAACCGGGGCCAACGTCCTGACTTTC.

The gene calls are TRBV15 and TRBJ1-5; D not resolved. V lost 6 bases and J 4 bases, leaving 7 bases between the germline ends. Germline CDR1 and CDR2: LNHNV and YYDKDF (reference sequence). The CDR3 is made up of 12 amino acids. CDR3: CATSKKNQPQHF. The CDR3 DNA is TGTGCCACCAGTAAAAAAAATCAGCCCCAGCATTTT.

V and J are TRBV27 and TRBJ2-5; 7 nucleotides agree with TRBD2. Germline V gene lookup returns CDR1 MNHEY and CDR2 SMNVEV (reference sequence). CDR3 size: 15 residues. V lost 3 bases, J lost 5 bases, and 9 bases stayed unmatched. CDR3 sequence reads: CASSFSSAGWETQYF. The CDR3 coding sequence is TGTGCCAGCAGTTTTAGCTCAGCGGGGTGGGAGACCCAGTACTTC.

The chain's CDR3 is CASSLSSGVYNEQFF. The CDR3 nucleotides are TGTGCCAGCAGCTTGTCGAGCGGGGTGTACAATGAGCAGTTCTTC. The chain recombines TRBV7-6 with TRBJ2-1; 7 bases agree with TRBD2. V shed 3 bases, J shed 4 bases, and the junction held 6 bases outside the gene matches. The CDR3 extends over 15 amino acids. Germline assignment: CDR1 SGHVS and CDR2 FNYEAQ.

Points on this clone: At one end the junction does not follow the germline gene, possibly because of a read error. The chain links TRBV6-6 to TRBJ2-2; D might be TRBD2 (5 bases). Germline values: CDR1 MNHNY, CDR2 SVGAGI (reference sequence). The CDR3 is 14 amino acids. CDR3 nucleotide sequence: TGTGCCAGCAGGCGAGAAGGTGTCGCCGGGAAGCTGTTTTTT. The encoded protein is CASRREGVAGKLFF.

The chain couples TRBV6-1 to TRBJ1-2; 8 bases are a match to TRBD1. This CDR3 has 14 residues. V trimming: 0 bases; J trimming: 8 bases; junction bases outside the gene matches: 5. CDR1 is MNHNS and CDR2 is SASEGT in the germline V gene. The CDR3 DNA sequence: TGTGCCAGCAGTGAAGCGACAGGGGTTCTAGGCTACACCTTC. Translated: CASSEATGVLGYTF.

The V gene is TRBV14, the J gene TRBJ2-7; 9 nucleotides line up with TRBD1. The V and J ends lost 4 bases and 3 bases, in that order; junction bases with no gene match: 10. Germline V CDR1 and CDR2: SGHDN, FVKESK. This CDR3 region has 16 residues. The DNA for the CDR3 is TGTGCCAGCAGCCGGAGAACAGGGGGCATTGTCTACGAGCAGTACTTC. Translating it yields CASSRRTGGIVYEQYF. The whole variable domain, remainder taken from reference TRBV14 and TRBJ2-7, is EAGVTQFPSHSVIEKGQTVTLRCDPISGHDNLYWYRRVMGKEIKFLLHFVKESKQDESGMPNNRFLAERTGGTYSTLKVQPAELEDSGVYFCASSRRTGGIVYEQYFGPGTRLTVT.

This chain links TRBV29-1 with TRBJ2-7; D gene uncertain. This CDR3 is 11 amino acids long. Deletions cut 5 bases from V and 6 bases from J, with 11 bases between. Germline CDR1 and CDR2: SQVTM and ANQGSEA. CDR3 amino acids: CSVYSFREQYF. CDR3 coding DNA: TGCAGCGTTTATAGTTTTCGCGAGCAGTACTTC.

The chain employs TRBV11-2 and TRBJ2-1; tentative D call: TRBD1 (5 bases). V lost 1 base to trimming and J lost 10 bases, with 11 bases between them. Germline V gene data show CDR1 as SGHAT and CDR2 as FQNNGV. The CDR3 has 13 residues. CDR3 residues: CASSLVPRQEQFF. CDR3 nucleotides: TGTGCCAGCAGCTTAGTTCCACGACAGGAGCAGTTCTTC. The whole variable domain, filled in from reference TRBV11-2 and TRBJ2-1, reads EAGVAQSPRYKIIEKRQSVAFWCNPISGHATLYWYQQILGQGPKLLIQFQNNGVVDDSQLPKDRFSAERLKGVDSTLKIQPAKLEDSAVYLCASSLVPRQEQFFGPGTRLTVL.

The V gene is TRBV6-1, the J gene TRBJ2-2; 8 bases are shared with TRBD1. The CDR3 is 17 amino acids. Losses at the gene ends were 2 bases for V and 6 bases for J; bases not matched to a gene: 11. CDR1 and CDR2 from the germline V gene are MNHNS and SASEGT. CDR3 nucleotide sequence: TGTGCCAGCAGTGAATGGCGGGACAGGAGGGGATCCGGGGAGCTGTTTTTT. As protein: CASSEWRDRRGSGELFF.

The V gene is TRBV5-1, the J gene TRBJ2-2; the match to TRBD2 covers 12 bases. This CDR3 is 17 amino acids long. From germline, CDR1 is SGHRS and CDR2 YFSETQ. The J segment lost 4 bases and the V segment lost 0 bases, leaving 4 bases of the junction unmatched. CDR3 sequence: CASSLVASGRGTGELFF. CDR3 coding DNA: TGCGCCAGCAGCTTGGTGGCTAGCGGGAGGGGCACCGGGGAGCTGTTTTTT.

This chain links TRBV7-8 with TRBJ2-7, with 9 bases matching TRBD1. V trimming: 4 bases; J trimming: 12 bases; junction bases outside the gene matches: 16. CDR1 SGHVS and CDR2 FQNEAQ come from the germline V gene. The length of the CDR3 is 15 residues. The CDR3 loop reads CASSSYRDRDPSAYF. DNA of the CDR3: TGTGCCAGCAGCTCATACCGGGACAGGGACCCCTCGGCGTACTTC.

The V call is TRBV12-5, the J call TRBJ2-7, with 7 bases fitting TRBD2. The J segment lost 1 base and the V segment lost 4 bases, leaving 4 bases of the junction unmatched. There are 14 residues in the CDR3. Germline lookup yields CDR1 LGHNT and CDR2 FRNRAP. CDR3 bases: TGTGCTAGTGGTTCCGGGGGGACTTCCTACGAGCAGTACTTC. Amino acids: CASGSGGTSYEQYF.

As regards this clone: Distinct nucleotide sequences in the sample also encode this CDR3. As DNA, the CDR3 is TGTGCCAGCAGCCAAGATCTCTCCTACGAGCAGTACTTC. It yields the protein CASSQDLSYEQYF. The chain has TRBV4-2 and TRBJ2-7; D is unclear. Per the germline V gene, CDR1 is LGHNA and CDR2 is YNFKEQ. V lost 0 bases and J 0 bases, leaving 3 bases between the germline ends. The CDR3 is 13 amino acids.